This T cell receptor (beta chain) appears in the sequencing data of a study of blood T cells in healthy people across ages. Study results and caveats: CMV infection status of these donors was not known. Conclusively comparing naive with antigen-experienced cells was impossible with unsorted PBMCs. Diversity of TCR beta correlated strongly with naive T cell percentage.

V was clipped by 4 bases and J by 6 bases; unmatched bases: 10. The CDR3 has 14 residues. From germline, CDR1 is DFQATT and CDR2 SNEGSKA (reference sequence). A second about 7 to 11 cycle PCR used barcoded and J-beta primers. Each cDNA molecule, via a template-switch adaptor with 12 random nucleotides, was tagged. From the 5' RACE reads, TCRdb called clonotypes with MiXCR, one entry per CDR3 protein. The sample records 1,800,000 or so distinct CDR3 sequences, roughly 43% being singletons. This clonotype appeared a few times. Its specificity is unknown. The chain links TRBV20-1 to TRBJ2-3, with TRBD1 identical over 7 bases. The specimen was blood. The clonotype comes from a human donor in good health. The CDR3: CSATRTGARDTQYF. CDR3 DNA sequence: TGCAGTGCTACTAGGACAGGCGCCAGGGATACGCAGTATTTT.